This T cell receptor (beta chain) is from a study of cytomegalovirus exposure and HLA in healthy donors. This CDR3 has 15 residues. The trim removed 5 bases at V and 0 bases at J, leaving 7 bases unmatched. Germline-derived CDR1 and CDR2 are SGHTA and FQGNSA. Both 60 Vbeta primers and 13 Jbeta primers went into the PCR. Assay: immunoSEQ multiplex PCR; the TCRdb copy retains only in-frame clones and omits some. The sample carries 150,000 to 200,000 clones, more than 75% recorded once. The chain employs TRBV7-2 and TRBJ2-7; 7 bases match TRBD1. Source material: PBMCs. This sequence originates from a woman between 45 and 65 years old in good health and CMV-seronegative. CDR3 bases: TGTGCCAGCAGCGGTGGACAGGCTAGCTCCTACGAGCAGTACTTC. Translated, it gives CASSGGQASSYEQYF.